Below, 6 T cell receptor beta chains from the same sample are listed, as sequenced in a study of T cell responses to AZD1222 COVID-19 vaccine. Method: immunoSEQ multiplex PCR; TCRdb's copy keeps in-frame clones and lacks some. Among tens of thousands of clones listed, 85% to 90% were seen once. Sequences were derived from peripheral blood, sampled on day 0 of MenACWY control vaccination. Source of these receptors: an adult in good health.

V gene TRBV28 combines with J gene TRBJ2-1, with 7 positions matching TRBD1. The CDR3 runs to 14 residues. J was trimmed by 5 bases and V by 7 bases; bases with no gene match: 8. The germline V gene encodes CDR1 MDHEN and CDR2 SYDVKM. The CDR3 spells CASKGAGVHNEQFF. The CDR3 bases are TGTGCCAGCAAGGGGGCAGGGGTTCACAATGAGCAGTTCTTC.

The chain uses TRBV27 and TRBJ1-5; TRBD1 might be the D (5 bases). CDR1 MNHEY and CDR2 SMNVEV come from the germline V gene (reference sequence). Trimming left V 6 bases short and J 5 bases short, with 14 bases between. The CDR3 is made up of 14 amino acids. CDR3 bases: TGTGCCAGCAGCAGGCCAGGGATAGATCAGCCCCAGCATTTT. Protein sequence: CASSRPGIDQPQHF.

V and J are TRBV5-4 and TRBJ2-7, with 7 positions matching TRBD2. Losses at the gene ends were 0 bases for V and 2 bases for J; bases not matched to a gene: 8. Germline V gives CDR1 SGHNT, CDR2 YYREEE (reference sequence). The CDR3 runs 16 residues. The CDR3 DNA follows: TGTGCCAGCAGCTTGGTCGGGGCGGGAGCCCCCTACGAGCAGTACTTC. The encoded protein is CASSLVGAGAPYEQYF.

The genes are TRBV6-5 and TRBJ1-2, with a tentative D call TRBD1 (6 bases). CDR1 is MNHEY, CDR2 SVGAGI, per germline. The V end lost 3 bases, the J end lost 1 base, and 15 bases lay between the germline ends. There are 16 residues in the CDR3. The CDR3 region is CASSYPRDNLNYGYTF. The DNA of the CDR3 is TGTGCCAGCAGTTATCCCCGGGACAACCTTAACTATGGCTACACCTTC.

The chain joins TRBV6-5 to TRBJ1-4; D gene ambiguous. The V end was cut by 2 bases, the J end by 8 bases, with 15 bases between. CDR1 is MNHEY and CDR2 is SVGAGI in the germline V gene. The CDR3 sequence is 15 residues long. The CDR3 is CASSYQWGRREKLFF. As DNA, the CDR3 is TGTGCCAGCAGTTACCAATGGGGTAGGAGGGAAAAACTGTTTTTT.

This clone was seen a single time. J is TRBJ2-7 and V is TRBV25-1, with TRBD2 matching over 11 bases. Germline loops: CDR1 MGHDK, CDR2 SYGVNS. V gave up 6 bases and J gave up 6 bases; unmatched junction bases: 1. The CDR3 is 12 amino acids. In DNA form, the CDR3 reads TGTGCCAGCAGAGGGACTAGCGGCGAGCAGTACTTC. Its protein is CASRGTSGEQYF.